These 21 T cell receptor beta chains share one sample of origin, sequenced in a study of blood T cells in healthy people across ages. A second PCR, run for roughly 7 to 12 cycles, used a sample-barcoded 5' primer plus a J-beta primer mix. TCRdb passed the 5' RACE reads through MiXCR, listing each CDR3 protein once. Among 800,000 to 950,000 distinct CDR3 sequences listed, roughly 43% were seen once. The sample was blood. The source is a man between 25 and 39 years old in good health.

The chain carries TRBV3-1 and TRBJ1-1, with D uncertain. The CDR3 is 12 residues long. V was clipped by 5 bases and J by 4 bases, with 8 bases between them. The germline V gene encodes CDR1 LGHDT and CDR2 YNNKEL (reference sequence). Here the CDR3 DNA reads TGTGCCAGCAGCGCGATCGGCACTGAAGCTTTCTTT. Translated, it gives CASSAIGTEAFF.

The V and J genes are TRBV25-1 and TRBJ1-1, with D perhaps TRBD1 (6 bases). The CDR3 has 15 residues. Germline V gene sequence: CDR1 MGHDK, CDR2 SYGVNS. The V and J ends lost 3 bases and 1 base respectively, with 12 bases between them. CDR3 in DNA: TGTGCCAGCAGTGATGGGGACACCCCGAACACTGAAGCTTTCTTT. Translation: CASSDGDTPNTEAFF.

The chain combines TRBV5-1 with TRBJ1-4; D call uncertain. This CDR3 has 13 amino acids. Trimming took off 0 bases at V and 8 bases at J, with 8 bases between the two ends. From germline, CDR1 is SGHRS and CDR2 YFSETQ. CDR3: CASSLVPDEKLFF. CDR3 nucleotides: TGCGCCAGCAGCTTGGTTCCAGACGAAAAACTGTTTTTT.

This chain links TRBV28 with TRBJ2-1; D possibly corresponds to TRBD1 (7 bases). CDR3 length: 14 amino acids. CDR1 MDHEN and CDR2 SYDVKM come from the germline V gene. V was shortened by 6 bases and J by 10 bases, with 19 bases between the two germline ends. CDR3 sequence reads: CASREGQIAYEQFF. The CDR3 coding sequence is TGTGCCAGCAGGGAGGGACAGATAGCCTACGAGCAGTTCTTC.

This sequence joins TRBV10-3 and TRBJ2-1, with 10 positions matching TRBD2. Trimming cost V 5 bases and J 0 bases; bases outside gene matches: 4. CDR1 ENHRY and CDR2 SYGVKD come from the germline V gene. CDR3 length equals 16 residues. The CDR3 spells CAISPWTSGSYNEQFF. DNA for the CDR3: TGTGCCATCAGTCCATGGACTAGCGGCTCCTACAATGAGCAGTTCTTC.

This clonotype was seen a few times. Sequence at one end of the junction differs from germline and may be a read error. The rearrangement links TRBV11-2 to TRBJ2-7; D is possibly TRBD2 (6 bases). Germline V gives CDR1 SGHAT, CDR2 FQNNGV. CDR3 length equals 13 residues. In nucleotides, the CDR3 is TGTGCCAGCAGCGTAGATAGCGGCTACGAGCAGTACTTC. This codes for CASSVDSGYEQYF.

This clonotype showed up just a few times. The chain combines TRBV5-1 with TRBJ2-3; unclear D gene. V was trimmed by 4 bases and J by 0 bases, leaving 18 bases between them. CDR1 is SGHRS, CDR2 YFSETQ, per germline. The CDR3 extends over 17 amino acids. The CDR3 sequence: CASSGAPSFPSTDTQYF. The CDR3 DNA sequence: TGCGCCAGCAGCGGAGCGCCTTCCTTCCCTAGCACAGATACGCAGTATTTT.

This sequence joins TRBV9 and TRBJ2-2; no firm D call. This CDR3 has 17 amino acids. Trimming left V 0 bases short and J 0 bases short, with 12 bases between. The V gene's germline CDR1 is SGDLS and CDR2 YYNGEE. The CDR3 nucleotides are TGTGCCAGCAGCGTAGCGGGTAACGGCGCGAACACCGGGGAGCTGTTTTTT. This sequence encodes CASSVAGNGANTGELFF. The full variable domain, its missing parts supplied by reference TRBV9 and TRBJ2-2, is DSGVTQTPKHLITATGQRVTLRCSPRSGDLSVYWYQQSLDQGLQFLIQYYNGEERAKGNILERFSAQQFPDLHSELNLSSLELGDSALYFCASSVAGNGANTGELFFGEGSRLTVL.

The rearrangement uses TRBV4-2 and TRBJ2-5; 13 positions agree with TRBD2. Trimming removed 4 bases from V and 2 bases from J; junction bases left unmatched: 4. Looked up from germline, CDR1 is LGHNA and CDR2 is YNFKEQ. The CDR3 sequence is 16 residues long. CDR3 residues: CASSRETSGGQETQYF. As DNA, the CDR3 is TGTGCCAGCAGCCGCGAGACTAGCGGGGGGCAAGAGACCCAGTACTTC.

This chain connects TRBV28 to TRBJ2-3; 16 nucleotides agree with TRBD2. The trim removed 5 bases at V and 2 bases at J, leaving 10 bases unmatched. The CDR3 covers 19 residues. Germline V gene sequence: CDR1 MDHEN, CDR2 SYDVKM. The CDR3 loop is CASSPTLGTSGGVTDTQYF. The CDR3 nucleotides read TGTGCCAGCAGTCCCACCCTCGGGACTAGCGGGGGGGTCACAGATACGCAGTATTTT.

Only a few counts were recorded for this clonotype. V gene TRBV25-1 combines with J gene TRBJ2-1, with a possible D match to TRBD2 (5 bases). CDR1 is MGHDK and CDR2 is SYGVNS in the germline V gene. CDR3 length equals 14 residues. The V end lost 0 bases, the J end lost 3 bases, and 6 bases lay between the germline ends. CDR3 amino acids: CASSEYGGYNEQFF. CDR3 DNA sequence: TGTGCCAGCAGTGAATATGGAGGCTACAATGAGCAGTTCTTC.

The gene calls are TRBV5-6 and TRBJ2-7, with D perhaps TRBD1 (6 bases). CDR1 and CDR2 (germline): SGHDT, YYEEEE. The ends were cut back, 8 bases at V and 3 bases at J, with 15 bases in the middle. The CDR3 has 13 residues. In DNA form, the CDR3 reads TGTGCCAGTTGCAGACAGGTGGACTACGAGCAGTACTTC. This gives the protein CASCRQVDYEQYF.

This clonotype was detected only a few times. This chain connects TRBV4-3 to TRBJ1-1; D unclear. Germline V CDR1 and CDR2: LGHNA, YSLEER. The CDR3 consists of 15 residues. Deletions cut 0 bases from V and 0 bases from J, with 8 bases between. CDR3 amino acids: CASSQDWVVNTEAFF. The CDR3 DNA reads TGCGCCAGCAGCCAAGATTGGGTCGTGAACACTGAAGCTTTCTTT.

V is TRBV28 and J is TRBJ2-3, with 10 bases aligning to TRBD1. Germline assignment: CDR1 MDHEN and CDR2 SYDVKM. This CDR3 contains 14 residues. The junction had 7 bases not matched to a gene; V was cut back by 6 bases and J by 7 bases. The CDR3 nucleotides read TGTGCCAGCAGCGACCCGGGACAGGGGAATACGCAGTATTTT. Its protein is CASSDPGQGNTQYF.

The chain uses TRBV20-1 and TRBJ2-1; D ambiguous. The germline V gene has CDR1 DFQATT and CDR2 SNEGSKA (reference sequence). Trimming removed 3 bases at V and 6 bases at J, with 6 bases between. The CDR3 is made up of 11 amino acids. The CDR3 region has the DNA TGCAGTGCTAGGTCCGGCAATGAGCAGTTCTTC. This codes for CSARSGNEQFF.

V gene TRBV7-2 combines with J gene TRBJ2-1; D may be TRBD1 or TRBD2 (5 bases each). The V end lost 1 base, the J end lost 5 bases, and 12 bases lay between the germline ends. CDR3 length: 15 residues. Germline V lookup: CDR1 SGHTA, CDR2 FQGNSA. CDR3 sequence (DNA): TGTGCCAGCAGCTTAGAACGGGGCACCCACAATGAGCAGTTCTTC. Its translation is CASSLERGTHNEQFF.

The chain employs TRBV6-6 and TRBJ2-7, with no clear D. The CDR3 has 14 residues. V shed 2 bases and J shed 2 bases, with 10 bases lying between them. Germline CDR1 is MNHNY and CDR2 is SVGAGI (reference sequence). For the CDR3, the DNA is TGTGCCAGCAGTTACGGCAGATTAGCCTACGAGCAGTACTTC. It yields the protein CASSYGRLAYEQYF.

V gene TRBV4-1 combines with J gene TRBJ1-6; perhaps TRBD1 as D (5 bases). The ends were cut back, 4 bases at V and 5 bases at J, with 18 bases in the middle. The CDR3 sequence is 17 residues long. Germline V gives CDR1 MGHRA, CDR2 YSYEKL. The chain's CDR3 is CASSRVDGGSNNSPLHF. For the CDR3, the DNA is TGCGCCAGCAGCCGGGTGGACGGGGGGTCGAATAATTCACCCCTCCACTTT.

J is TRBJ2-6 and V is TRBV29-1, with D tentatively TRBD2 (6 bases). CDR1 is SQVTM, CDR2 ANQGSEA, per germline. The CDR3 is 16 residues long. Trimming took off 3 bases at V and 0 bases at J, with 12 bases between the two ends. The CDR3 coding sequence is TGCAGCGTTGAGCGGGGTGGTAGCTCTGGGGCCAACGTCCTGACTTTC. This codes for CSVERGGSSGANVLTF. Drawing the rest from reference TRBV29-1 and TRBJ2-6, the complete variable domain is SAVISQKPSRDICQRGTSLTIQCQVDSQVTMMFWYRQQPGQSLTLIATANQGSEATYESGFVIDKFPISRPNLTFSTLTVSNMSPEDSSIYLCSVERGGSSGANVLTFGAGSRLTVL.

This clonotype occurred a few times. The chain has TRBV29-1 and TRBJ1-1; D gene uncertain. V dropped 4 bases and J dropped 1 base, with 10 bases sitting between them. Germline V gives CDR1 SQVTM, CDR2 ANQGSEA. The CDR3 spans 13 residues. CDR3 coding DNA: TGCAGCGTTGTGCCCAGTAGGAACACTGAAGCTTTCTTT. Its protein is CSVVPSRNTEAFF.

Only a few counts were recorded for this clonotype. This chain connects TRBV9 to TRBJ2-7; no clear D gene. This CDR3 contains 13 residues. The V end was cut by 0 bases, the J end by 6 bases, with 10 bases between. Germline CDR1 is SGDLS and CDR2 is YYNGEE. CDR3 region: CASSVGGGVEQYF. The DNA for the CDR3 is TGTGCCAGCAGCGTAGGGGGTGGTGTCGAGCAGTACTTC.